A selection of T cell receptor beta chains follows, all from one sample in a study of blood T cell repertoires in COVID-19. Sequenced by immunoSEQ multiplex PCR; TCRdb stores in-frame clones only, minus some. The table lists 80,000 to 95,000 clones, roughly 85% of them singletons. The specimen was peripheral blood. The receptor source for this set is a man older than 75 with acute or convalescent COVID-19. Each CDR3 is given with its conserved first and last residue. The D gene is left open where the match is weak. Size tells how often a clone was seen (once, few, many) or the class of an expanded clone, and some rows leave it out.

D,V,J,size,DNA,CDR3
NA,TRBV30,TRBJ2-2,NA,TGTGCCTGGAGTGTACTAGGCACGGCCACCGGGGAGCTGTTTTTT,CAWSVLGTATGELFF
NA,TRBV2,TRBJ2-7,NA,TGTGCCAGCAGAAGCGGTAGCGCCTACGAGCAGTACTTC,CASRSGSAYEQYF
TRBD2,TRBV7-2,TRBJ2-7,NA,TGTGCCAGCAGCTTGCTAGCGGGAGGTTACTACGAGCAGTACTTC,CASSLLAGGYYEQYF
NA,TRBV14,TRBJ2-7,NA,TGTGCCAGCAGCCTCCGGGACGGGAGCTCCTACGAGCAGTACTTC,CASSLRDGSSYEQYF
TRBD2,TRBV9,TRBJ2-7,NA,TGTGCCAGCAGCGTCGCGGGAGCTTCCTACGAGCAGTACTTC,CASSVAGASYEQYF
TRBD2,TRBV25-1,TRBJ2-3,NA,TGTGCCAGCAGTCGGACTAGCGGAAAACCAGATACGCAGTATTTT,CASSRTSGKPDTQYF
TRBD2,TRBV7-9,TRBJ2-2,NA,TGTGCCAGCAGCTCTAGGCTAGCGGGAGAGCCCGGGGAGCTGTTTTTT,CASSSRLAGEPGELFF
TRBD2,TRBV6-2/TRBV6-3,TRBJ2-1,NA,TGTGCCAGCAGTTACGCCAGCGGGAGAGCAGATGAGCAGTTCTTC,CASSYASGRADEQFF
NA,TRBV3-1/TRBV3-2,TRBJ1-6,NA,TGTGCCAGCAGCCAGCCAGGGTTAAATTCACCCCTCCACTTT,CASSQPGLNSPLHF
NA,TRBV28,TRBJ2-3,NA,TGTGCCAGCAGTTTTGGGGCGCTTCTAGATACGCAGTATTTT,CASSFGALLDTQYF
TRBD1,TRBV5-1,TRBJ2-7,NA,TGCGCCAGCAGCTTGGGGCGTGGACAGGGTGCCGAGCAGTACTTC,CASSLGRGQGAEQYF
NA,TRBV11-3,TRBJ2-7,NA,TGTGCCAGCAGCTTAGAACAGTCATACGAGCAGTACTTC,CASSLEQSYEQYF
TRBD1,TRBV6-5,TRBJ2-2,NA,TGTGCCAGCAGTTCCGGGACAGGGGTCGGGGAGCTGTTTTTT,CASSSGTGVGELFF
TRBD2,TRBV5-1,TRBJ2-2,NA,TGCGCCAGCAGCTTGGCAACCTCCGTCAGGACTAGCGGACACACCGGGGAGCTGTTTTTT,CASSLATSVRTSGHTGELFF
TRBD1,TRBV7-3,TRBJ2-2,NA,TGTGCCAGCAGCTTACTAGGACAGGGTGGATCCGGGGAGCTGTTTTTT,CASSLLGQGGSGELFF
NA,TRBV5-6,TRBJ2-5,few,TGTGCCAGCAGCTTGGCTGGGAGAGGGGGCCAAGAGACCCAGTACTTC,CASSLAGRGGQETQYF
NA,TRBV18,TRBJ1-5,many,TGTGCCAGCTCACTAAGTCTCGGGGAGGGCAATCAGCCCCAGCATTTT,CASSLSLGEGNQPQHF
TRBD1,TRBV30,TRBJ1-4,NA,TGTGCCTGGAGGGGCCCCGGGACAGGGAATGAAAAACTGTTTTTT,CAWRGPGTGNEKLFF
TRBD2,TRBV7-3,TRBJ2-4,NA,TGTGCCAGCAGCCGCCCTAGCGGGCCACTAGCCAAAAACATTCAGTACTTC,CASSRPSGPLAKNIQYF
TRBD1,TRBV30,TRBJ1-5,NA,TGTGCCTGGAGTGACAGGGGGCGTAATCAGCCCCAGCATTTT,CAWSDRGRNQPQHF
TRBD2,TRBV5-6,TRBJ2-5,NA,TGTGCCAGCAGCTTCTTAGCGGGAGTAGGTGAGACCCAGTACTTC,CASSFLAGVGETQYF
NA,TRBV5-4,TRBJ2-2,NA,TGTGCCAGCAGCCCAATCACTGGCGGGGAGCTGTTTTTT,CASSPITGGELFF
NA,TRBV28,TRBJ1-2,NA,TGTGCCAGCAGTTTGGGGGGGCAGGCCTATGGCTACACCTTC,CASSLGGQAYGYTF
TRBD2,TRBV6-1,TRBJ2-2,NA,TGTGCCAGCAGTGAAGGGCTAGCGGGAGTTATCACCGGGGAGCTGTTTTTT,CASSEGLAGVITGELFF
NA,TRBV27,TRBJ1-6,few,TGTGCCAGCAGTTTCGCGGGACCTTATAATTCACCCCTCCACTTT,CASSFAGPYNSPLHF
TRBD2,TRBV11-2,TRBJ2-1,NA,TGTGCCAGCAGCTCTCTAGGACTAGCGGGAGGCGACAATGAGCAGTTCTTC,CASSSLGLAGGDNEQFF
NA,TRBV2,TRBJ2-4,NA,TGTGCCAGCAGTGTAGGAGCAGGGGTGGCCAAAAACATTCAGTACTTC,CASSVGAGVAKNIQYF
TRBD2,TRBV6-5,TRBJ2-5,NA,TGTGCCAGCAGAACGGGGGGGGTAAAGACCCAGTACTTC,CASRTGGVKTQYF
TRBD1,TRBV11-2,TRBJ2-7,NA,TGTGCCAGCAGCTTTAATAAAGGGACAGGGGCCTACGAGCAGTACTTC,CASSFNKGTGAYEQYF
TRBD1,TRBV3-1/TRBV3-2,TRBJ1-1,NA,TGTGCCAGCAGCCAAGATACGGGACAGCCGAACACTGAAGCTTTCTTT,CASSQDTGQPNTEAFF
NA,TRBV30,TRBJ1-5,NA,TGTGCCTCCGCGAGGGAGGGGGGTAATCAGCCCCAGCATTTT,CASAREGGNQPQHF
NA,TRBV5-4,TRBJ2-5,NA,TGTGCCAGCAGCTTGGGAGGGCCCCGGGAGACCCAGTACTTC,CASSLGGPRETQYF
TRBD2,TRBV27,TRBJ2-1,once,TGTGCCAGCAGTTCCACGAGCGGGAGGGCCGGCAATGAGCAGTTCTTC,CASSSTSGRAGNEQFF
TRBD1,TRBV7-3,TRBJ2-7,once,TGTGCCAGCAGAATAACTCGGACAGGGGGCTCCCCAAGCTCCTACGAGCAGTACTTC,CASRITRTGGSPSSYEQYF
NA,TRBV7-3,TRBJ2-1,NA,TGTGCCAGCAGCCCGGGACATGACTACAATGAGCAGTTCTTC,CASSPGHDYNEQFF
NA,TRBV6-5,TRBJ1-4,NA,TGTGCCAGCAGTCCGGCAGGGAAGAATGAAAAACTGTTTTTT,CASSPAGKNEKLFF
NA,TRBV28,TRBJ1-4,NA,TGTGCCAGCAGTCGTCCAGGGGCGACTAATGAAAAACTGTTTTTT,CASSRPGATNEKLFF
TRBD1,TRBV11-2,TRBJ1-5,few,TGTGCCAGCAGCTTGACCGGGACAGCGGATCAGCCCCAGCATTTT,CASSLTGTADQPQHF
NA,TRBV28,TRBJ2-3,NA,TGTGCCAGCAGTTCCCCTAGCGCCCCTGGGGGGACAGATACGCAGTATTTT,CASSSPSAPGGTDTQYF
NA,TRBV19,TRBJ2-3,NA,TGTGCCAGTAGTATAGACTTTACAGATACGCAGTATTTT,CASSIDFTDTQYF
TRBD2,TRBV19,TRBJ2-1,NA,TGTGCCAGTAGTAGCCGGGGACTAGTTAGCGTGTCTCCCACCAATGAGCAGTTCTTC,CASSSRGLVSVSPTNEQFF
NA,TRBV6-5,TRBJ1-5,NA,TGTGCCAGCAGTTACCGCCCGGGGTGGCAGCCCCAGCATTTT,CASSYRPGWQPQHF
NA,TRBV6-5,TRBJ1-2,NA,TGTGCCATAAGGGGGGGAGGAGATAATGGCTACACCTTC,CAIRGGGDNGYTF